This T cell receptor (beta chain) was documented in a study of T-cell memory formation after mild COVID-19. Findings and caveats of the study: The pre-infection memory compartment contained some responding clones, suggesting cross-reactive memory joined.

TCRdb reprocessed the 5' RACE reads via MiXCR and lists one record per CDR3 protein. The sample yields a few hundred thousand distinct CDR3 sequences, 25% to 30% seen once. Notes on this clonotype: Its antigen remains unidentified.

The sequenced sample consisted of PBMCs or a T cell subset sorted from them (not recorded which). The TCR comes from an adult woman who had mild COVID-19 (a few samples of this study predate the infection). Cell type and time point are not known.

This CDR3 reads CASSSTSTTTGNTIYF. The CDR3 region has the DNA TGCGCCAGCAGCTCCACGTCCACGACGACTGGAAACACCATATATTTT. The chain links TRBV5-1 to TRBJ1-3, with D uncertain. CDR3 size: 16 residues. Germline V gene sequence: CDR1 SGHRS, CDR2 YFSETQ. V dropped 3 bases and J dropped 2 bases, with 15 bases sitting between them. Filled out from reference TRBV5-1 and TRBJ1-3, the complete variable domain reads KAGVTQTPRYLIKTRGQQVTLSCSPISGHRSVSWYQQTPGQGLQFLFEYFSETQRNKGNFPGRFSGRQFSNSRSEMNVSTLELGDSALYLCASSSTSTTTGNTIYFGEGSWLTVV.